A selection of T cell receptor beta chains follows, all from one sample in a study of breast tumors, draining lymph nodes, adjacent tissues. Each CDR3 protein is one row after TCRdb ran MiXCR on the multiplex PCR reads. This sample carries about 180,000 distinct CDR3 sequences, roughly a third of them seen once, and the ten largest clones take 3.5% to 4.5%. The sequenced sample was axillary lymph node tissue. These receptors originate from a female donor with breast cancer. Some clones in this sample may be carry-over from other donors' samples. CDR3s include the opening cysteine and the closing phenylalanine or tryptophan. Fields, in order: D gene, CDR3 length, V gene, clone size, J gene, CDR3 protein, CDR3 DNA. D genes are given only for firm matches. Rows may omit the clone size; those that give it use once, few, many or a size class.

D gene: TRBD1
CDR3 length: 14
V gene: TRBV20-1
clone size: many
J gene: TRBJ2-7
CDR3 protein: CSARVPGQTDEQYF
CDR3 DNA: TGCAGTGCTAGAGTACCGGGACAGACAGACGAGCAGTACTTC

D gene: .
CDR3 length: 16
V gene: TRBV20-1
clone size: many
J gene: TRBJ2-1
CDR3 protein: CSARDLELRMTNEQFF
CDR3 DNA: TGCAGTGCTAGAGATCTGGAGCTAAGGATGACCAATGAGCAGTTCTTC

D gene: TRBD2
CDR3 length: 12
V gene: TRBV20-1
clone size: many
J gene: TRBJ2-1
CDR3 protein: CSVEGGPNEQFF
CDR3 DNA: TGCAGTGTTGAGGGAGGGCCGAATGAGCAGTTCTTC

D gene: TRBD2
CDR3 length: 18
V gene: TRBV11-2
clone size: once
J gene: TRBJ2-2
CDR3 protein: CASSSTFGASGGRGELFF
CDR3 DNA: TGTGCCAGCAGCTCCACTTTCGGGGCTAGCGGGGGCCGCGGGGAGCTGTTTTTT

D gene: TRBD2
CDR3 length: 15
V gene: TRBV6-6
clone size: many
J gene: TRBJ2-5
CDR3 protein: CASSKLAGGKETQYF
CDR3 DNA: TGTGCCAGCAGCAAACTAGCGGGGGGTAAGGAGACCCAGTACTTC

D gene: .
CDR3 length: 12
V gene: TRBV12-3/TRBV12-4
clone size: many
J gene: TRBJ2-7
CDR3 protein: CASSLTIAQQYF
CDR3 DNA: TGTGCCAGCAGTCTAACTATAGCCCAGCAGTACTTC

D gene: TRBD2
CDR3 length: 14
V gene: TRBV13
clone size: many
J gene: TRBJ2-1
CDR3 protein: CASTSASGYNEQFF
CDR3 DNA: TGTGCCAGCACCTCGGCTAGCGGATACAATGAGCAGTTCTTC

D gene: TRBD1
CDR3 length: 17
V gene: TRBV19
clone size: many
J gene: TRBJ1-6
CDR3 protein: CASSRQGQYSYNSPLHF
CDR3 DNA: TGTGCCAGTTCCCGACAGGGCCAATACTCCTATAATTCACCCCTCCACTTT

D gene: TRBD2
CDR3 length: 14
V gene: TRBV20-1
clone size: many
J gene: TRBJ2-5
CDR3 protein: CSPRGSGDQETQYF
CDR3 DNA: TGCAGCCCGCGGGGGAGCGGAGACCAAGAGACCCAGTACTTC

D gene: .
CDR3 length: 14
V gene: TRBV11-3
clone size: many
J gene: TRBJ2-1
CDR3 protein: CASRVSAVPNEQFF
CDR3 DNA: TGTGCCAGCAGGGTTTCGGCGGTCCCCAATGAGCAGTTCTTC

D gene: .
CDR3 length: 21
V gene: TRBV25-1
clone size: few
J gene: TRBJ1-4
CDR3 protein: CASSIYLCSVGTGGTNEKLFF
CDR3 DNA: TGTGCCAGCAGCATATATCTCTGTAGCGTTGGGACCGGGGGCACTAATGAAAAACTGTTTTTT

D gene: .
CDR3 length: 12
V gene: TRBV5-4
clone size: many
J gene: TRBJ2-7
CDR3 protein: CASSQDKREQYF
CDR3 DNA: TGTGCCAGCAGCCAAGATAAACGCGAGCAGTACTTC

D gene: TRBD1
CDR3 length: 18
V gene: TRBV10-3
clone size: many
J gene: TRBJ1-2
CDR3 protein: CAISESSGLRTGVYGYTF
CDR3 DNA: TGTGCCATCAGTGAGTCGAGTGGTCTCCGGACAGGGGTTTATGGCTACACCTTC

D gene: TRBD1
CDR3 length: 16
V gene: TRBV7-2
clone size: many
J gene: TRBJ2-7
CDR3 protein: CASSLAGQGALSEQYF
CDR3 DNA: TGTGCCAGCAGCTTAGCGGGACAGGGGGCGTTATCAGAGCAGTACTTC

D gene: TRBD2
CDR3 length: 18
V gene: TRBV7-6
clone size: .
J gene: TRBJ2-5
CDR3 protein: CASSLAPPGLAGEETQYF
CDR3 DNA: TGTGCCAGCAGCTTAGCCCCCCCGGGACTAGCCGGAGAAGAGACCCAGTACTTC

D gene: .
CDR3 length: 14
V gene: TRBV28
clone size: .
J gene: TRBJ1-4
CDR3 protein: CASSFGGRRERLFF
CDR3 DNA: TGTGCCAGCAGTTTTGGGGGACGGCGTGAAAGACTGTTTTTT

D gene: .
CDR3 length: 14
V gene: TRBV7-8
clone size: .
J gene: TRBJ1-1
CDR3 protein: CASSSLGGNTEAFF
CDR3 DNA: TGTGCCAGCAGCTCCCTGGGCGGGAACACTGAAGCTTTCTTT

D gene: TRBD1
CDR3 length: 14
V gene: TRBV25-1
clone size: .
J gene: TRBJ1-1
CDR3 protein: CVSSGTGFGTEAFF
CDR3 DNA: TGTGTCAGCAGTGGGACAGGTTTCGGGACTGAAGCTTTCTTT

D gene: .
CDR3 length: 16
V gene: TRBV7-8
clone size: .
J gene: TRBJ2-6
CDR3 protein: CASRLTAGSGANVLTF
CDR3 DNA: TGCGCCAGCAGGCTTACGGCCGGCTCTGGGGCCAACGTCCTGACTTTC

D gene: .
CDR3 length: 11
V gene: TRBV20-1
clone size: many
J gene: TRBJ1-2
CDR3 protein: CSASTVGGYTF
CDR3 DNA: TGCAGTGCTAGTACGGTCGGAGGCTACACCTTC

D gene: .
CDR3 length: 13
V gene: TRBV20-1
clone size: many
J gene: TRBJ1-2
CDR3 protein: CSARDSDSYGYTF
CDR3 DNA: TGCAGTGCTAGAGATAGCGATTCCTATGGCTACACCTTC

D gene: TRBD1
CDR3 length: 15
V gene: TRBV19
clone size: many
J gene: TRBJ1-6
CDR3 protein: CASSTGQGADSPLHF
CDR3 DNA: TGTGCCAGTAGTACGGGACAGGGGGCTGATTCACCCCTCCACTTT

D gene: TRBD2
CDR3 length: 15
V gene: TRBV11-2
clone size: .
J gene: TRBJ2-4
CDR3 protein: CASSRLAGGRNIQYF
CDR3 DNA: TGTGCCAGCAGCCGCTTAGCGGGGGGCAGGAACATTCAGTACTTC

D gene: TRBD2
CDR3 length: 17
V gene: TRBV19
clone size: .
J gene: TRBJ2-1
CDR3 protein: CASGISSGGVSANEQFF
CDR3 DNA: TGTGCCAGTGGTATTTCCAGCGGGGGGGTATCGGCCAATGAGCAGTTCTTC

D gene: TRBD2
CDR3 length: 15
V gene: TRBV7-9
clone size: many
J gene: TRBJ2-1
CDR3 protein: CASSRTSGGNNEQFF
CDR3 DNA: TGTGCCAGCAGCCGTACTAGCGGGGGGAACAATGAGCAGTTCTTC

D gene: .
CDR3 length: 16
V gene: TRBV7-3
clone size: .
J gene: TRBJ1-3
CDR3 protein: CASIQDRGASGDTIYF
CDR3 DNA: TGTGCCAGCATCCAAGATCGGGGGGCTAGTGGAGACACCATATATTTT

D gene: .
CDR3 length: 15
V gene: TRBV12-5
clone size: many
J gene: TRBJ2-7
CDR3 protein: CASGSPPSGAYEQYF
CDR3 DNA: TGTGCTAGTGGTTCTCCTCCGTCGGGGGCTTACGAGCAGTACTTC

D gene: TRBD2
CDR3 length: 15
V gene: TRBV3-1
clone size: many
J gene: TRBJ2-3
CDR3 protein: CASSLLADSTDTQYF
CDR3 DNA: TGTGCCAGCAGCCTACTAGCGGATAGCACAGATACGCAGTATTTT

D gene: .
CDR3 length: 11
V gene: TRBV19
clone size: .
J gene: TRBJ2-7
CDR3 protein: CASSAGSEQYF
CDR3 DNA: TGTGCCAGTAGTGCCGGGAGCGAGCAGTACTTC

D gene: .
CDR3 length: 19
V gene: TRBV27
clone size: .
J gene: TRBJ1-5
CDR3 protein: CASSFGGRQAAGGNQPHHF
CDR3 DNA: TGTGCCAGCAGTTTTGGGGGTCGGCAGGCGGCGGGGGGCAATCAGCCCCACCATTTT

D gene: .
CDR3 length: 13
V gene: TRBV2
clone size: many
J gene: TRBJ2-1
CDR3 protein: CASSWWEYNEQFF
CDR3 DNA: TGTGCCAGCAGCTGGTGGGAATACAATGAGCAGTTCTTC

D gene: TRBD1
CDR3 length: 18
V gene: TRBV7-3
clone size: many
J gene: TRBJ2-3
CDR3 protein: CASSLTSAGTGDLDTQYF
CDR3 DNA: TGTGCCAGCAGCTTAACCTCCGCCGGGACAGGGGATTTAGATACGCAGTATTTT

D gene: .
CDR3 length: 14
V gene: TRBV7-9
clone size: many
J gene: TRBJ2-1
CDR3 protein: CASSDRDSYNEQFF
CDR3 DNA: TGTGCCAGCAGCGATAGGGACTCCTACAATGAGCAGTTCTTC

D gene: .
CDR3 length: 15
V gene: TRBV7-2
clone size: once
J gene: TRBJ2-7
CDR3 protein: CASSDRDGRTYKQYF
CDR3 DNA: TGTGCCAGCAGCGACCGGGACGGTAGGACCTACAAGCAGTACTTC

D gene: TRBD1
CDR3 length: 16
V gene: TRBV12-5
clone size: .
J gene: TRBJ2-6
CDR3 protein: CASGLQGASGANVLTF
CDR3 DNA: TGTGCTAGTGGTTTACAGGGGGCGTCTGGGGCCAACGTCCTGACTTTC

D gene: .
CDR3 length: 15
V gene: TRBV20-1
clone size: many
J gene: TRBJ2-2
CDR3 protein: CSAREGLANTGELFF
CDR3 DNA: TGCAGTGCTAGAGAGGGACTGGCGAACACCGGGGAGCTGTTTTTT

D gene: .
CDR3 length: 14
V gene: TRBV2
clone size: .
J gene: TRBJ2-7
CDR3 protein: CASRPGLSDYEQYF
CDR3 DNA: TGTGCCAGCAGGCCAGGACTTAGCGACTACGAGCAGTACTTC

D gene: .
CDR3 length: 14
V gene: TRBV18
clone size: .
J gene: TRBJ1-1
CDR3 protein: CASSPQGLNTEAFF
CDR3 DNA: TGTGCCAGCTCACCTCAGGGTTTGAACACTGAAGCTTTCTTT

D gene: .
CDR3 length: 14
V gene: TRBV6-5
clone size: few
J gene: TRBJ1-2
CDR3 protein: CASSHGLFDYGYTF
CDR3 DNA: TGTGCCAGCAGTCACGGGCTTTTTGACTATGGCTACACCTTC

D gene: .
CDR3 length: 15
V gene: TRBV6-1
clone size: many
J gene: TRBJ2-7
CDR3 protein: CASLVGGGALSEQYF
CDR3 DNA: TGTGCCAGCTTGGTCGGCGGGGGCGCATTGTCCGAGCAGTACTTC

D gene: TRBD1
CDR3 length: 15
V gene: TRBV5-1
clone size: many
J gene: TRBJ1-4
CDR3 protein: CASSTGQGVIEKLFF
CDR3 DNA: TGCGCCAGCAGCACTGGACAGGGGGTGATTGAAAAACTGTTTTTT

D gene: .
CDR3 length: 14
V gene: TRBV4-2
clone size: .
J gene: TRBJ1-5
CDR3 protein: CASSPLGGDQPQHF
CDR3 DNA: TGTGCCAGCAGCCCACTCGGGGGTGATCAGCCCCAGCATTTT

D gene: TRBD1
CDR3 length: 16
V gene: TRBV24-1
clone size: many
J gene: TRBJ1-2
CDR3 protein: CATSDPAGGTNYGYTF
CDR3 DNA: TGTGCCACCAGTGATCCCGCAGGGGGAACTAACTATGGCTACACCTTC

D gene: TRBD2
CDR3 length: 18
V gene: TRBV13
clone size: many
J gene: TRBJ2-4
CDR3 protein: CASSRLLTSGEGKNIQYF
CDR3 DNA: TGTGCCAGCAGCCGCCTCCTTACTAGCGGGGAGGGCAAAAACATTCAGTACTTC

D gene: .
CDR3 length: 15
V gene: TRBV20-1
clone size: many
J gene: TRBJ1-3
CDR3 protein: CSARPGANSGNTIYF
CDR3 DNA: TGCAGTGCTAGACCCGGTGCCAACTCTGGAAACACCATATATTTT

D gene: .
CDR3 length: 14
V gene: TRBV7-6
clone size: few
J gene: TRBJ1-1
CDR3 protein: CASSSRGGNTEAFF
CDR3 DNA: TGTGCCAGCAGCTCAAGGGGTGGGAACACTGAAGCTTTCTTT

D gene: TRBD2
CDR3 length: 15
V gene: TRBV29-1
clone size: .
J gene: TRBJ2-7
CDR3 protein: CSVLTSGGSSYEQYF
CDR3 DNA: TGCAGCGTTTTAACTAGCGGGGGGAGCTCCTACGAGCAGTACTTC

D gene: .
CDR3 length: 16
V gene: TRBV5-1
clone size: many
J gene: TRBJ2-2
CDR3 protein: CASGTSTGMGTGELFF
CDR3 DNA: TGCGCCAGCGGAACGTCAACAGGGATGGGCACCGGGGAGCTGTTTTTT

D gene: .
CDR3 length: 13
V gene: TRBV12-3/TRBV12-4
clone size: .
J gene: TRBJ1-1
CDR3 protein: CASSDQGRTEAFF
CDR3 DNA: TGTGCCAGCAGTGATCAGGGCAGGACTGAAGCTTTCTTT

D gene: .
CDR3 length: 19
V gene: TRBV4-2
clone size: few
J gene: TRBJ2-7
CDR3 protein: CASSQDPQTTMSIAREQYF
CDR3 DNA: TGTGCCAGCAGCCAAGACCCCCAGACCACTATGTCCATCGCGCGCGAGCAGTACTTC

D gene: TRBD2
CDR3 length: 16
V gene: TRBV7-8
clone size: .
J gene: TRBJ2-3
CDR3 protein: CASSFRLAGATDTQYF
CDR3 DNA: TGTGCCAGCAGCTTCAGGCTAGCGGGAGCCACAGATACGCAGTATTTT

D gene: TRBD2
CDR3 length: 16
V gene: TRBV4-2
clone size: many
J gene: TRBJ2-2
CDR3 protein: CASSQAASGGTGELFF
CDR3 DNA: TGTGCCAGCAGCCAGGCCGCTAGCGGGGGGACCGGGGAGCTGTTTTTT

D gene: TRBD1
CDR3 length: 15
V gene: TRBV27
clone size: .
J gene: TRBJ1-2
CDR3 protein: CASRLGQGPNYGYTF
CDR3 DNA: TGTGCCAGCAGACTAGGACAGGGGCCCAACTATGGCTACACCTTC